This T cell receptor (beta chain) was identified in a study of T cells in Graves' hyperthyroidism and ophthalmopathy. V was clipped by 2 bases and J by 8 bases; unmatched bases: 7. CDR3 length equals 16 residues. Looked up from germline, CDR1 is MNHEY and CDR2 is SVGAGI. Researchers amplified the TCR beta CDR3 regions from RNA transcripts. Using the HTBI primer set, a first-round RT-PCR was run on the TCR CDR3. TCRdb passed the multiplex PCR reads through MiXCR, listing each CDR3 protein once. This sample has roughly 710,000 distinct CDR3 sequences, with under 45% found just once. The TCR sequence derives from a woman in her thirties or forties with Graves' hyperthyroidism. The sequenced sample was blood. This chain links TRBV6-5 with TRBJ1-6; 9 positions match TRBD1. The CDR3 region is CASSYLGTGKHSPLHF. The CDR3 coding sequence is TGTGCCAGCAGTTACCTCGGGACAGGGAAGCATTCACCCCTCCACTTT.